This TCR beta chain was captured in a study of blood T cell repertoires in COVID-19. Overall study context: Both acute and convalescent COVID-19 samples were obtained from the United States, Italy and Spain.

This clone was recorded once. This CDR3 has 12 residues. Trimming left V 5 bases short and J 4 bases short, with 8 bases between. Germline lookup yields CDR1 MGHDK and CDR2 SYGVNS. In the original workflow: Reference gene primer amplification gave nucleated cell count estimates. Repertoires were generated with immunoSEQ multiplex PCR, while TCRdb's copy carries only in-frame clones and drops some. D and trimming were read from the DNA, whereas the V and J calls and clone size are those reported in that table. The profile shows roughly 180,000 clones, approximately 85% of them singletons. V usage is TRBV25-1 and J usage is TRBJ1-1, with a possible D match to TRBD1 (5 bases). The sample consisted of peripheral blood. The sequence came from a woman in her sixties with acute or convalescent COVID-19. The CDR3 nucleotides are TGTGCCAGCAGTCGCCAGGGCACTGAAGCTTTCTTT. It yields the protein CASSRQGTEAFF.